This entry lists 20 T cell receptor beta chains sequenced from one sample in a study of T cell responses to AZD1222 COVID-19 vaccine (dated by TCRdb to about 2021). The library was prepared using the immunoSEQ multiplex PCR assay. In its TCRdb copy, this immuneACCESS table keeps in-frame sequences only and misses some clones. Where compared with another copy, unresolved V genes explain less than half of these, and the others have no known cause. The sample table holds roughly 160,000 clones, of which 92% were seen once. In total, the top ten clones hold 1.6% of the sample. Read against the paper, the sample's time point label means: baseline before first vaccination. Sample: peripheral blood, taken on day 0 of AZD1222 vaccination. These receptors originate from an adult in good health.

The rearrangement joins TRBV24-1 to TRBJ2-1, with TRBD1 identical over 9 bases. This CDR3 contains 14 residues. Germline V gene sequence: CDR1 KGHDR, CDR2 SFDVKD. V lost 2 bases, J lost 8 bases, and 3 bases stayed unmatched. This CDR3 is CATSDSTGGHEQFF. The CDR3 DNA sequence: TGTGCCACCAGTGATTCTACAGGGGGCCATGAGCAGTTCTTC.

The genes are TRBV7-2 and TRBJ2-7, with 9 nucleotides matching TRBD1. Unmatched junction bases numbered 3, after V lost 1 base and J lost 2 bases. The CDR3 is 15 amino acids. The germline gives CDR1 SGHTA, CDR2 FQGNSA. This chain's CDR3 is CASSLGGQGAYEQYF. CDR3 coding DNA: TGTGCCAGCAGCTTAGGGGGACAGGGCGCCTACGAGCAGTACTTC.

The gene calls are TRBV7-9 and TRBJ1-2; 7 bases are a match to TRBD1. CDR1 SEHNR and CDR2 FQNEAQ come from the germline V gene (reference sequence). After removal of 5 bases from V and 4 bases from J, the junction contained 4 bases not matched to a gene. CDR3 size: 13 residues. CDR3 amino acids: CASSKDRSYGYTF. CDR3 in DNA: TGTGCCAGCAGCAAGGACAGGTCCTATGGCTACACCTTC.

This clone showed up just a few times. The CDR3 DNA is TGTGCCAGCAGTTTAGAGGTTTATGCGCAGTATTTT. Protein: CASSLEVYAQYF. V usage is TRBV28 and J usage is TRBJ2-3; no reliable D call. Germline V gives CDR1 MDHEN, CDR2 SYDVKM. CDR3 size: 12 residues. V was trimmed by 2 bases and J by 10 bases, leaving 10 bases between them. Drawing the rest from reference TRBV28 and TRBJ2-3, the complete variable domain is DVKVTQSSRYLVKRTGEKVFLECVQDMDHENMFWYRQDPGLGLRLIYFSYDVKMKEKGDIPEGYSVSREKKERFSLILESASTNQTSMYLCASSLEVYAQYFGPGTRLTVL.

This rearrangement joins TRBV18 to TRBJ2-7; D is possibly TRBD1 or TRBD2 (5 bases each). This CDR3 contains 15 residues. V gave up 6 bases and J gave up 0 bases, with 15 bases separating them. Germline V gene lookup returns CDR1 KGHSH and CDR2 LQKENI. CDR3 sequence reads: CASSPGAGISYEQYF. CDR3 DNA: TGTGCCAGCTCCCCCGGGGCAGGGATCTCCTACGAGCAGTACTTC.

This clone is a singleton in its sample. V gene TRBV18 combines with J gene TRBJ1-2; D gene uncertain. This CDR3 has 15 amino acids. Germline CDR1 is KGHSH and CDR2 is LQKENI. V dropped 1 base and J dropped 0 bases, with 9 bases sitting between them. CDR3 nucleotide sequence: TGTGCCAGCTCACCACGAGACGGGGCTAACTATGGCTACACCTTC. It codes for CASSPRDGANYGYTF.

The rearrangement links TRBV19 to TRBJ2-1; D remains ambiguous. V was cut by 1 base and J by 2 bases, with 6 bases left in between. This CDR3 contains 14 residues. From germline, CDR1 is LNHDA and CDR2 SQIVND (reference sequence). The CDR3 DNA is TGTGCCAGTAGTATAGGTGGGACCTACAATGAGCAGTTCTTC. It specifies CASSIGGTYNEQFF.

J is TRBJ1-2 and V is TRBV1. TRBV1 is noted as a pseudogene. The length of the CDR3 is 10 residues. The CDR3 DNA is TGCACCAGCAGCCAAGGTGGGTCTTACTTC. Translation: CTSSQGGSYF.

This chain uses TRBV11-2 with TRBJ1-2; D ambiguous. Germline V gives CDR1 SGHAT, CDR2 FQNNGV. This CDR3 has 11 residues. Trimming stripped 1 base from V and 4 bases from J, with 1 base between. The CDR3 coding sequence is TGTGCCAGCAGCTTAGGCTATGGCTACACCTTC. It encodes CASSLGYGYTF. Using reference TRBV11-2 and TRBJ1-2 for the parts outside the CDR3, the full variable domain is EAGVAQSPRYKIIEKRQSVAFWCNPISGHATLYWYQQILGQGPKLLIQFQNNGVVDDSQLPKDRFSAERLKGVDSTLKIQPAKLEDSAVYLCASSLGYGYTFGSGTRLTVV.

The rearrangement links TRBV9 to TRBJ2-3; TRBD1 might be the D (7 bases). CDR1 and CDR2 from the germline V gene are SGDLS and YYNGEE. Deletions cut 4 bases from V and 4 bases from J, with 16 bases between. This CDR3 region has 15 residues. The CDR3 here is CASSPEGGQPDTQYF. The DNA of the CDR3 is TGTGCCAGCAGCCCCGAGGGGGGACAGCCAGATACGCAGTATTTT.

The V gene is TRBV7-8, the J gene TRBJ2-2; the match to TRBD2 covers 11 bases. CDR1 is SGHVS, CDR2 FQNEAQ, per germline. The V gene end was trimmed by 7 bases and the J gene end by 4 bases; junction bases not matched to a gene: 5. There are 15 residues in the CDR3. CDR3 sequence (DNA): TGTGCCAGCATCGGGACTAGCGGAACCACCGGGGAGCTGTTTTTT. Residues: CASIGTSGTTGELFF.

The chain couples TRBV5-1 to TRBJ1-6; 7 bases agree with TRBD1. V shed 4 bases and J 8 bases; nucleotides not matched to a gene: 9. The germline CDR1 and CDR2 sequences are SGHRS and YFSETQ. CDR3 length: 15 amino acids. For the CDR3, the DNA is TGCGCCAGCAGCGTCGACGGAGGGGGCTATTCACCCCTCCACTTT. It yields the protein CASSVDGGGYSPLHF.

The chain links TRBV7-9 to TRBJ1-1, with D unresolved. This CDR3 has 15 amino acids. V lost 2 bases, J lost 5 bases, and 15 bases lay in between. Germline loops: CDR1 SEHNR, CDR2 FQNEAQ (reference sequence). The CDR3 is CASSLITGVGTEAFF. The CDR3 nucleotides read TGTGCCAGCAGCTTAATAACCGGGGTCGGAACTGAAGCTTTCTTT.

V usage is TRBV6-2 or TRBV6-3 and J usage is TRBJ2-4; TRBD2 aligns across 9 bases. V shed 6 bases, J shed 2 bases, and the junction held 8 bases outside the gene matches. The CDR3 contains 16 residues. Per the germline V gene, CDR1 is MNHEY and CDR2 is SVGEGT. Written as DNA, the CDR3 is TGTGCCAGCAGCGACGAGGCGGGAGGGACCAAAAACATTCAGTACTTC. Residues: CASSDEAGGTKNIQYF.

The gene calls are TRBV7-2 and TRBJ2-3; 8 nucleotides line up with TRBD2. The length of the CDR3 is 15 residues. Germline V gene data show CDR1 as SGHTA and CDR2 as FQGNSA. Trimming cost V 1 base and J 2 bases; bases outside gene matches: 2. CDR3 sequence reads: CASSLERGLTDTQYF. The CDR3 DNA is TGTGCCAGCAGCTTAGAGCGGGGGCTCACAGATACGCAGTATTTT. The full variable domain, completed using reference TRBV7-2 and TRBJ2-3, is GAGVSQSPSNKVTEKGKDVELRCDPISGHTALYWYRQSLGQGLEFLIYFQGNSAPDKSGLPSDRFSAERTGGSVSTLTIQRTQQEDSAVYLCASSLERGLTDTQYFGPGTRLTVL.

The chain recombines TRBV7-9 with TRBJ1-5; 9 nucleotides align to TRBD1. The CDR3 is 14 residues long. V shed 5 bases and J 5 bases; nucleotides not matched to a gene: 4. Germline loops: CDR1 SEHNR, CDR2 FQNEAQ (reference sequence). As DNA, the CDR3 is TGTGCCAGCAGCCCCTGGGACAGGGATCAGCCCCAGCATTTT. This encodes CASSPWDRDQPQHF.

The CDR3 loop reads CASSPLGEGEAFF. The DNA for the CDR3 is TGCGCCAGCAGCCCCCTGGGGGAAGGTGAAGCTTTCTTT. The chain is built from TRBV5-1 and TRBJ1-1; a possible D gene is TRBD1 (5 bases). Germline CDR1 is SGHRS and CDR2 is YFSETQ. The V end was cut by 4 bases, the J end by 7 bases, with 14 bases between. The CDR3 contains 13 residues.

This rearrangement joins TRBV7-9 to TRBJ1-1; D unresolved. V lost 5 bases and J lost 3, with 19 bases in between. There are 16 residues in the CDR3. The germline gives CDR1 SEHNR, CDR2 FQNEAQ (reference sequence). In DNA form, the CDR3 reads TGTGCCAGCAGCGCCTCGGACGGTCCCGGGGACACTGAAGCTTTCTTT. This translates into CASSASDGPGDTEAFF.

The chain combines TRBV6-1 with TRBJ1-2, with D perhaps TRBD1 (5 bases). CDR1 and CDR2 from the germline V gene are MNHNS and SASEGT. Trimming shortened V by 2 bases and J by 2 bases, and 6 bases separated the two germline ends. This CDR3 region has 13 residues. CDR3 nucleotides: TGTGCCAGCAGTGAAAAGGGGAACTATGGCTACACCTTC. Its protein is CASSEKGNYGYTF.

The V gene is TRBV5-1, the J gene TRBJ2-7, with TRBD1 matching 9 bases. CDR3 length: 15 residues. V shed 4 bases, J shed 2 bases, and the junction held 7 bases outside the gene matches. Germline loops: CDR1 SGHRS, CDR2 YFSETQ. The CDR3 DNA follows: TGCGCCAGCAGCCCGGGACAGGGTATTCCCTACGAGCAGTACTTC. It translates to CASSPGQGIPYEQYF.